One sample yielded the 21 T cell receptor beta chains listed below, sequenced in a study of T cells after yellow fever vaccination. TCRdb used MiXCR to reprocess the 5' RACE reads, holding one entry per CDR3 protein. The profile shows hundreds of thousands of distinct CDR3 sequences, roughly 12% of them singletons. Sequencing was performed on PBMCs, taken on the day of the first yellow fever vaccination. These receptors all stem from a man between 18 and 29 years old who received the YFV17D yellow fever vaccine.

The rearrangement uses TRBV9 and TRBJ1-6; maybe TRBD1 (5 bases). CDR1 and CDR2 (germline): SGDLS, YYNGEE. This CDR3 is 15 amino acids long. Trimming removed 0 bases from V and 9 bases from J, with 13 bases in between. The CDR3 here is CASSVGQLASSPLHF. DNA for the CDR3: TGTGCCAGCAGCGTAGGACAGCTTGCAAGTTCACCCCTCCACTTT.

This clonotype has just a few counts. The CDR3 sequence is CASSSGALSRGGDETQYF. The CDR3 DNA reads as TGCGCCAGCAGCTCGGGGGCCCTATCTCGGGGGGGCGATGAGACCCAGTACTTC. The J gene is TRBJ2-5, the V gene TRBV5-1, with TRBD2 matching over 8 bases. This CDR3 has 18 amino acids. Losses at the gene ends were 3 bases for V and 5 bases for J; bases not matched to a gene: 18. CDR1 is SGHRS, CDR2 YFSETQ, per germline.

The chain joins TRBV12-3 or TRBV12-4 to TRBJ1-1, with a tentative D call TRBD1 (6 bases). Deletions cut 7 bases from V and 5 bases from J, with 17 bases between. The CDR3 is made up of 14 amino acids. CDR3 amino acids: CASIKQGGGTEAFF. The CDR3 region has the DNA TGTGCCAGCATTAAGCAGGGAGGGGGGACTGAAGCTTTCTTT.

With respect to this clonotype: This may be a read error: a much more frequent sequence differs by one nucleotide. The chain is built from TRBV2 and TRBJ2-5; D may match TRBD1 or TRBD2 (5 bases each). Germline V gene sequence: CDR1 SNHLY, CDR2 FYNNEI. Trimming took off 4 bases at V and 8 bases at J, with 20 bases between the two ends. The CDR3 extends over 15 amino acids. The DNA for the CDR3 is TGTGCCAGCAGTGGAATTTGGGACGGTCTAGGAACCCAGTACTTC. As protein: CASSGIWDGLGTQYF.

The V gene is TRBV20-1, the J gene TRBJ2-7; 8 bases are a match to TRBD1. Germline trimming cut 3 bases from V and 6 bases from J; bases unmatched to any gene: 10. The length of the CDR3 is 14 residues. Germline loops: CDR1 DFQATT, CDR2 SNEGSKA (reference sequence). The CDR3 reads CSASLTGANGEQYF. CDR3 bases: TGCAGTGCTAGTCTGACAGGGGCGAATGGCGAGCAGTACTTC.

The rearrangement joins TRBV20-1 to TRBJ2-2, with 8 bases identical to TRBD2. Trimming took 0 bases from V and 1 from J; bases not matched to a gene: 7. The CDR3 covers 17 residues. Germline V CDR1 and CDR2: DFQATT, SNEGSKA (reference sequence). CDR3 sequence (DNA): TGCAGTGCTAGAGAGTCTATGCGGGGGGTGAACACCGGGGAGCTGTTTTTT. Its protein product is CSARESMRGVNTGELFF.

The chain couples TRBV28 to TRBJ2-7; 10 bases match TRBD1. The CDR3 is made up of 15 amino acids. The germline gives CDR1 MDHEN, CDR2 SYDVKM. Trimming took 5 bases from V and 6 from J; bases not matched to a gene: 10. The CDR3 nucleotides read TGTGCCAGCAGTAGCTGGGGACAGGGGATTTTCGAGCAGTACGTC. Its protein product is CASSSWGQGIFEQYV.

The chain uses TRBV28 and TRBJ1-5, with TRBD1 as a possible D gene (6 bases). Germline CDR1 MDHEN, CDR2 SYDVKM. V was clipped by 6 bases and J by 6 bases, with 9 bases between them. The CDR3 spans 12 residues. This chain's CDR3 is CASRGASQPQHF. The DNA for the CDR3 is TGTGCCAGCAGGGGGGCGAGTCAGCCCCAGCATTTT. The entire variable domain, with the rest obtained from reference TRBV28 and TRBJ1-5, is as follows: DVKVTQSSRYLVKRTGEKVFLECVQDMDHENMFWYRQDPGLGLRLIYFSYDVKMKEKGDIPEGYSVSREKKERFSLILESASTNQTSMYLCASRGASQPQHFGDGTRLSIL.

The rearrangement links TRBV11-2 to TRBJ2-3, with 10 bases fitting TRBD1. This CDR3 has 17 amino acids. With V trimmed by 4 bases and J by 4 bases, 11 bases remained unmatched. Looked up from germline, CDR1 is SGHAT and CDR2 is FQNNGV. In nucleotides, the CDR3 is TGTGCCAGCAGCTCAACAGCCGGGACAGGGGTGTCAGATACGCAGTATTTT. It is translated as CASSSTAGTGVSDTQYF. Full variable domain (missing parts from reference TRBV11-2 and TRBJ2-3): EAGVAQSPRYKIIEKRQSVAFWCNPISGHATLYWYQQILGQGPKLLIQFQNNGVVDDSQLPKDRFSAERLKGVDSTLKIQPAKLEDSAVYLCASSSTAGTGVSDTQYFGPGTRLTVL.

The rearrangement joins TRBV4-3 to TRBJ1-6; D call uncertain. Per germline, CDR1 LGHNA and CDR2 YSLEER. The CDR3 covers 13 residues. The V end was cut by 0 bases, the J end by 6 bases, with 3 bases between. CDR3 residues: CASSQDVNSPLHF. The DNA of the CDR3 is TGCGCCAGCAGCCAAGACGTTAATTCACCCCTCCACTTT.

The chain joins TRBV5-7 to TRBJ2-1; D call uncertain. TRBV5-7 is treated as an ORF (open reading frame) with a function not yet certain. V dropped 9 bases and J dropped 5 bases, with 18 bases sitting between them. The CDR3 totals 14 residues. The CDR3 DNA reads as TGTGCCATGAGCCCCGAGCGACGGCACAATGAGCAGTTCTTC. Its protein is CAMSPERRHNEQFF.

This chain uses TRBV6-1 with TRBJ2-3; D not resolved. The CDR3 covers 14 residues. V was clipped by 0 bases and J by 2 bases, with 6 bases between them. Looked up from germline, CDR1 is MNHNS and CDR2 is SASEGT. CDR3 sequence reads: CASSEARLTDTQYF. In DNA, the CDR3 is TGTGCCAGCAGTGAAGCTAGGCTCACAGATACGCAGTATTTT.

The J gene is TRBJ2-3, the V gene TRBV7-9; unclear D gene. CDR3 length: 13 residues. Germline CDR1 and CDR2: SEHNR and FQNEAQ (reference sequence). V shed 2 bases and J shed 8 bases, with 11 bases lying between them. Here the CDR3 reads CASSLMRPGTQYF. The CDR3, as DNA: TGTGCCAGCAGCTTAATGAGGCCCGGTACGCAGTATTTT.

The chain combines TRBV10-3 with TRBJ2-5; 9 bases line up with TRBD2. V shed 7 bases, J shed 2 bases, and the junction held 8 bases outside the gene matches. CDR3 length: 15 amino acids. Germline V gives CDR1 ENHRY, CDR2 SYGVKD. This CDR3 is CAINRGGAGQETQYF. The CDR3 DNA reads as TGTGCCATCAATCGCGGGGGGGCGGGGCAAGAGACCCAGTACTTC.

The chain couples TRBV6-2 or TRBV6-3 to TRBJ2-7, with a weak D call TRBD1 (6 bases). Trimming left V 7 bases short and J 2 bases short, with 12 bases between. Germline V gene sequence: CDR1 MNHEY, CDR2 SVGEGT. The CDR3 is 13 amino acids. CDR3 sequence (DNA): TGTGCCAGCAAGCTCGGACAGCCCTACGAGCAGTACTTC. Protein sequence: CASKLGQPYEQYF.

The chain employs TRBV9 and TRBJ2-4; D perhaps matches TRBD2 (6 bases). The V end was cut by 3 bases, the J end by 7 bases, with 14 bases between. CDR1 SGDLS and CDR2 YYNGEE come from the germline V gene. The CDR3 sequence is 14 residues long. DNA of the CDR3: TGTGCCAGCAGCGGTGGGGGGACCAGGAACATTCAGTACTTC. Its protein is CASSGGGTRNIQYF.

V usage is TRBV27 and J usage is TRBJ1-1; no reliable D call. CDR3 size: 13 residues. Trimming left V 5 bases short and J 4 bases short, with 11 bases between. Germline CDR1 and CDR2: MNHEY and SMNVEV (reference sequence). In DNA, the CDR3 is TGTGCCAGCAGTCTGGATCGTAGCACTGAAGCTTTCTTT. Its protein is CASSLDRSTEAFF.

The rearrangement links TRBV5-4 to TRBJ2-3; 7 nucleotides align to TRBD1. J gave up 0 bases and V 4 bases, and 8 bases lay outside the gene matches. CDR1 is SGHNT, CDR2 YYREEE, per germline (reference sequence). The CDR3 is 16 amino acids. CDR3 bases: TGTGCCAGCAGCCCTCGGGGACAGTGGAGCACAGATACGCAGTATTTT. The encoded protein is CASSPRGQWSTDTQYF.

There are a few counts of this clonotype. V usage is TRBV7-9 and J usage is TRBJ2-4; D not resolved. Deletions cut 1 base from V and 12 bases from J, with 13 bases between. The germline gives CDR1 SEHNR, CDR2 FQNEAQ (reference sequence). This CDR3 spans 13 amino acids. This CDR3 reads CASSLGGGSPQYF. The DNA for the CDR3 is TGTGCCAGCAGCTTAGGGGGTGGTTCCCCTCAGTACTTC.

In this sample, this clonotype turned up a few times. The chain joins TRBV12-3 or TRBV12-4 to TRBJ1-6; D unclear. This CDR3 contains 14 residues. The V end was cut by 3 bases, the J end by 7 bases, with 10 bases between. The CDR3 region is CASSFGAGNSPLHF. CDR3 coding DNA: TGTGCCAGCAGTTTTGGAGCCGGCAATTCACCCCTCCACTTT.

The chain employs TRBV11-1 and TRBJ2-2; 8 bases match TRBD1. J was trimmed by 6 bases and V by 5 bases; bases with no gene match: 17. Germline V gene lookup returns CDR1 SGHAT and CDR2 FQDESV (reference sequence). The CDR3 extends over 18 amino acids. The CDR3, as DNA: TGTGCCAGCAGCCCCATCACGGAAAGACAGGGGTTAGCCGGGGAGCTGTTTTTT. Residues: CASSPITERQGLAGELFF.